This paragraph covers one T cell receptor (beta chain) sequence. A PCR-confirmed or clinician-diagnosed COVID-19 case had contacted exposed participants within 2 weeks of entry. The trim removed 4 bases at V and 4 bases at J, leaving 7 bases unmatched. The CDR3 runs to 14 residues. Germline V CDR1 and CDR2: MGHDK, SYGVNS. The sample comes from a study of blood T cell repertoires in COVID-19. At the level of the study: Sample material is recorded as cDNA or gDNA derived from T cells, B-cell-depleted T cells, or PBMCs.

Sequencing was performed with immunoSEQ multiplex PCR; in TCRdb, only in-frame clones are kept and a portion is missing. In the table there are about 250,000 clones, around 80% of which are singletons. The sequencing input was PBMCs or T cells enriched from blood (not recorded which). This clonotype was obtained from a man aged 40-49 years who had been exposed to COVID-19. This chain joins TRBV25-1 and TRBJ2-7, with TRBD1 identical over 7 bases. The CDR3 here is CASSGTGVGYEQYF. The CDR3 bases are TGTGCCAGCAGTGGTACAGGGGTCGGGTACGAGCAGTACTTC.